The 18 T cell receptor beta chains reported below all come from one sample, sequenced in a study of T cells in Graves' hyperthyroidism and ophthalmopathy. Using RNA transcripts as the source, TCR beta CDR3 regions were amplified. The HTBI set primed first-round TCR CDR3 RT-PCR. TCRdb reanalysed the multiplex PCR reads using MiXCR and keeps one entry per CDR3 protein. The sample has some 250,000 distinct CDR3 sequences, 13% to 15% seen once. Source material: blood. The origin of the receptors is a woman in her 50s with Graves' hyperthyroidism that later progressed to Graves' ophthalmopathy.

This clonotype was seen at least ten times. The V and J genes are TRBV6-1 and TRBJ1-1; 10 nucleotides match TRBD1. The CDR3 totals 15 residues. In germline, CDR1 is MNHNS, CDR2 SASEGT. V dropped 4 bases and J dropped 1; count of bases not matched to a gene: 3. In nucleotides, the CDR3 is TGTGCCAGCAGTGCGAGACAGGGGGCGAACACTGAAGCTTTCTTT. As protein: CASSARQGANTEAFF.

This clonotype has a count of ten or more. The rearrangement joins TRBV5-1 to TRBJ2-3, with 10 nucleotides matching TRBD2. The CDR3 length is 17 residues. Germline V lookup: CDR1 SGHRS, CDR2 YFSETQ. V lost 4 bases to trimming and J lost 4 bases; unmatched junction nucleotides: 12. The CDR3 spells CASSGVSGRAFADTQYF. For the CDR3, the DNA is TGCGCCAGCAGCGGGGTGAGCGGGAGGGCCTTCGCAGATACGCAGTATTTT.

The rearrangement uses TRBV28 and TRBJ2-3; TRBD2 might be the D (5 bases). Trimming cost V 2 bases and J 1 base, with 13 bases left between them. The CDR3 has 16 amino acids. Germline V gene sequence: CDR1 MDHEN, CDR2 SYDVKM. The CDR3 DNA is TGTGCCAGCAGTTTAACCGGGATTGAGGGCACAGATACGCAGTATTTT. Residues: CASSLTGIEGTDTQYF.

There are a few counts of this clonotype. The chain couples TRBV9 to TRBJ2-7; 7 bases agree with TRBD1. CDR3 length: 14 amino acids. CDR1 and CDR2 (germline): SGDLS, YYNGEE. The junction had 4 bases not matched to a gene; V was cut back by 3 bases and J by 1 base. The CDR3 DNA reads as TGTGCCAGCAGCGCGACAGGGACGTCCTACGAGCAGTACTTC. Translation gives CASSATGTSYEQYF.

This clonotype was counted at least ten times. This sequence joins TRBV3-1 and TRBJ2-7, with TRBD2 identical over 7 bases. Germline CDR1 LGHDT, CDR2 YNNKEL (reference sequence). The V segment lost 2 bases and the J segment 6 bases; nucleotides outside the gene matches: 7. The CDR3 sequence is 14 residues long. DNA for the CDR3: TGTGCCAGCAGCCAAATGGCGGGAGTGGCCGAGCAGTACTTC. Translated, it gives CASSQMAGVAEQYF.

At least ten counts were recorded for this clonotype. This sequence joins TRBV20-1 and TRBJ2-1, with TRBD2 matching over 13 bases. Germline trimming cut 0 bases from V and 1 base from J; bases unmatched to any gene: 3. The CDR3 contains 17 residues. The germline CDR1 and CDR2 sequences are DFQATT and SNEGSKA (reference sequence). CDR3 DNA: TGCAGTGCTAGAGACCAACTAGCGGGAGGGTCCTACAATGAGCAGTTCTTC. Translation: CSARDQLAGGSYNEQFF.

In DNA, the CDR3 is TGTGCCAGCAGGTTAGGGGGACAGGGGATCAACGAGCAGTACTTC. Protein product: CASRLGGQGINEQYF. The V call is TRBV27, the J call TRBJ2-7, with 10 bases lining up with TRBD1. The germline gives CDR1 MNHEY, CDR2 SMNVEV (reference sequence). The V and J ends lost 6 bases and 5 bases, in that order; junction bases with no gene match: 10. This CDR3 is 15 amino acids long.

In its sample, this clonotype was seen a few times. The J gene is TRBJ1-2, the V gene TRBV19, with unresolved D. The CDR3 runs 14 residues. Germline V gene sequence: CDR1 LNHDA, CDR2 SQIVND (reference sequence). Trimming cost V 2 bases and J 6 bases, with 13 bases left between them. In DNA form, the CDR3 reads TGTGCCAGTAGTATATCTCCCATGGAGAATGGCTACACCTTC. Encoded protein: CASSISPMENGYTF. Variable domain in full (rest from reference TRBV19 and TRBJ1-2): DGGITQSPKYLFRKEGQNVTLSCEQNLNHDAMYWYRQDPGQGLRLIYYSQIVNDFQKGDIAEGYSVSREKKESFPLTVTSAQKNPTAFYLCASSISPMENGYTFGSGTRLTVV.

There are many counts of this clonotype. This chain links TRBV11-2 with TRBJ2-7; TRBD2 agrees at 9 bases. The J segment lost 3 bases and the V segment lost 4 bases, leaving 7 bases of the junction unmatched. The V gene's germline CDR1 is SGHAT and CDR2 FQNNGV. The CDR3 sequence is 15 residues long. The chain's CDR3 is CASSSPSGNHYEQYF. The DNA for the CDR3 is TGTGCCAGCAGCTCCCCTAGCGGGAACCACTACGAGCAGTACTTC. Supplemented by reference TRBV11-2 and TRBJ2-7, the full variable domain reads EAGVAQSPRYKIIEKRQSVAFWCNPISGHATLYWYQQILGQGPKLLIQFQNNGVVDDSQLPKDRFSAERLKGVDSTLKIQPAKLEDSAVYLCASSSPSGNHYEQYFGPGTRLTVT.

This clonotype occurred many times. The chain links TRBV5-1 to TRBJ1-5, with D maybe TRBD1 (5 bases). The CDR3 sequence is 16 residues long. Trimming cost V 9 bases and J 4 bases, with 23 bases left between them. Germline lookup yields CDR1 SGHRS and CDR2 YFSETQ. CDR3 nucleotides: TGCGCCAACCCTTTATCCTCGCGGGGGTTGAATCAGCCCCAGCATTTT. Its translation is CANPLSSRGLNQPQHF.

As concerns this clonotype: This may be a read error: a much more frequent sequence differs by one nucleotide. V gene TRBV2 combines with J gene TRBJ2-3, with 7 bases aligning to TRBD1. The trim removed 4 bases at V and 8 bases at J, leaving 6 bases unmatched. The germline gives CDR1 SNHLY, CDR2 FYNNEI. The CDR3 runs 13 residues. CDR3 region: CASSGDRAGTQYF. In nucleotides, the CDR3 is TGTGCCAGCAGTGGAGACAGGGCAGGTACGCAGTATTTT.

This clonotype occurred many times. The V and J genes are TRBV2 and TRBJ2-5, with D possibly being TRBD2 (5 bases). Trimming took off 8 bases at V and 3 bases at J, with 19 bases between the two ends. This CDR3 is 15 amino acids long. The germline CDR1 and CDR2 sequences are SNHLY and FYNNEI. The CDR3 DNA reads as TGTGCCAGCCGCAGACTAACGGGCCAGGAAGAGACCCAGTACTTC. It encodes CASRRLTGQEETQYF.

The chain recombines TRBV4-1 with TRBJ2-1; a possible D gene is TRBD2 (6 bases). Germline-derived CDR1 and CDR2 are MGHRA and YSYEKL. The ends were cut back, 5 bases at V and 4 bases at J, with 21 bases in the middle. CDR3 length: 17 residues. CDR3 loop: CASSIRDSRNWYNEQFF. DNA of the CDR3: TGCGCCAGCAGCATCCGGGACTCCCGAAACTGGTACAATGAGCAGTTCTTC.

The CDR3 coding sequence is TGTGCCTGGAGTGAGGGCATCTATGGCTACACCTTC. Translating it yields CAWSEGIYGYTF. The chain has TRBV30 and TRBJ1-2; D remains ambiguous. This CDR3 region has 12 residues. The germline CDR1 and CDR2 sequences are GTSNPN and SVGIG (reference sequence). Trimming stripped 1 base from V and 4 bases from J, with 7 bases between.

This clonotype has ten or more counts. This chain links TRBV6-1 with TRBJ2-2, with D perhaps matching TRBD1 (5 bases). This CDR3 is built from 14 residues. Trimming shortened V by 8 bases and J by 5 bases, and 15 bases separated the two germline ends. Germline values: CDR1 MNHNS, CDR2 SASEGT. The CDR3 loop is CASGAASRTGELFF. Here the CDR3 DNA reads TGTGCCAGCGGGGCGGCGTCACGGACCGGGGAGCTGTTTTTT.

This clonotype was counted a few times. The V and J genes are TRBV5-4 and TRBJ2-1; 11 bases agree with TRBD2. CDR3 length: 16 residues. Unmatched junction bases numbered 7, after V lost 4 bases and J lost 4 bases. The germline V gene has CDR1 SGHNT and CDR2 YYREEE (reference sequence). The CDR3 DNA follows: TGTGCCAGCAGCCCCGGGGGACTAGCGGAATACAATGAGCAGTTCTTC. It encodes CASSPGGLAEYNEQFF.

Comments on this clonotype: A much larger clone differs from this one at a single base, so this may be a read error. The chain joins TRBV29-1 to TRBJ2-5, with 10 nucleotides matching TRBD2. The CDR3 has 15 residues. Unmatched junction bases numbered 11, after V lost 3 bases and J lost 7 bases. Per the germline V gene, CDR1 is SQVTM and CDR2 is ANQGSEA. The CDR3 DNA follows: TGCAGCGTTGACCTCCTAGCGGGAGAGGGAGGGACCCAGTACTTC. Protein product: CSVDLLAGEGGTQYF.

This clonotype turned up a few times. The CDR3 spells CASSLGGENEKLFF. The CDR3 DNA reads TGCGCCAGCAGCTTGGGCGGTGAAAATGAAAAACTGTTTTTT. J is TRBJ1-4 and V is TRBV5-1, with D unclear. The CDR3 extends over 14 amino acids. In germline, CDR1 is SGHRS, CDR2 YFSETQ. Trimming removed 0 bases from V and 5 bases from J, with 8 bases in between.